This record concerns one T cell receptor (beta chain) sequence. Germline values: CDR1 ENHRY, CDR2 SYGVKD. CDR3 length: 17 amino acids. J lost 5 bases, V lost 0 bases, and 10 bases had no gene match. The sample is drawn from a study of blood T cell repertoires in COVID-19. Study background: Acute and convalescent COVID-19 samples came from the United States, Italy and Spain.

Sequencing used immunoSEQ multiplex PCR; TCRdb keeps in-frame clones, though not all of them. The sample carries some 180,000 clones, almost 90% recorded once. The V and J genes are TRBV10-3 and TRBJ2-3, with 8 positions matching TRBD2. This sequence was found in a man aged 50 to 60 with acute or convalescent COVID-19. Sequencing input: peripheral blood. The CDR3 region has the DNA TGTGCCATCAGTGAGTCGGGGACGGGGGGGATGAGAGATACGCAGTATTTT. Translation: CAISESGTGGMRDTQYF.